This section outlines one TCR beta chain sequence together with its context. Its specificity is unknown. Sequencing was performed with immunoSEQ multiplex PCR; in TCRdb, only in-frame clones are kept and a portion is missing. The sample carries about 1.4 million clones, roughly 95% recorded once. This specimen comes from a study of shared clonotypes between healthy human individuals. Findings and limits, study-wide: Clonotypes that were shared across a handful of donors made up roughly 5.2% of naive CD4 clonotypes. Tissue TCR repertoires likely differ from these blood-only repertoires. Deeper or shallower sequencing was expected to change how clonotypes are shared among donors.

Germline lookup yields CDR1 SEHNR and CDR2 FQNEAQ (reference sequence). J was trimmed by 8 bases and V by 5 bases; bases with no gene match: 7. The CDR3 is made up of 13 amino acids. V gene TRBV7-9 combines with J gene TRBJ1-2; TRBD1 matches at 8 bases. The TCR was taken from a man younger than 40 in good health. The sequenced material came from naive CD4+ T cells sorted from blood. Documented subset: CD45RA+ positively selected. CDR3 sequence reads: CASSQDRVGGYTF. As DNA, the CDR3 is TGTGCCAGCAGCCAGGACAGGGTTGGAGGCTACACCTTC.